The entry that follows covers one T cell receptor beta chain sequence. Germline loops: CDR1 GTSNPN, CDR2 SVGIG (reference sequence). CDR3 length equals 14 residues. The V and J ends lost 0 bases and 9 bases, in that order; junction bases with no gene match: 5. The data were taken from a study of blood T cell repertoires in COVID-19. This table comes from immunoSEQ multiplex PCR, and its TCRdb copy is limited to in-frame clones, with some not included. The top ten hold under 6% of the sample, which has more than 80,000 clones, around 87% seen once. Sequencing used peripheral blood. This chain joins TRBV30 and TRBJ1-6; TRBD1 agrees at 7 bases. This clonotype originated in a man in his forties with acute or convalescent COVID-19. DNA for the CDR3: TGTGCCTGGAGTGTACAAGGGGGCAGTTCACCCCTCCACTTT. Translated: CAWSVQGGSSPLHF.